This TCR beta chain was sequenced for a study of identical twins. Germline CDR1 is MDHEN and CDR2 is SYDVKM. With V trimmed by 5 bases and J by 7 bases, 8 bases remained unmatched. This CDR3 contains 15 residues. TCRdb passed the 5' RACE reads through MiXCR, listing each CDR3 protein once. Among 1.5 million to 2 million distinct CDR3 sequences listed, roughly a third were seen once. This clonotype was counted a few times. The specimen sequenced was cord blood. The gene calls are TRBV28 and TRBJ1-4; 9 bases are a match to TRBD1. This TCR derives from a newborn girl in good health. The CDR3 sequence is CASSSRQGGREKLFF. DNA of the CDR3: TGTGCCAGCAGTAGCCGACAGGGGGGTCGTGAAAAACTGTTTTTT.